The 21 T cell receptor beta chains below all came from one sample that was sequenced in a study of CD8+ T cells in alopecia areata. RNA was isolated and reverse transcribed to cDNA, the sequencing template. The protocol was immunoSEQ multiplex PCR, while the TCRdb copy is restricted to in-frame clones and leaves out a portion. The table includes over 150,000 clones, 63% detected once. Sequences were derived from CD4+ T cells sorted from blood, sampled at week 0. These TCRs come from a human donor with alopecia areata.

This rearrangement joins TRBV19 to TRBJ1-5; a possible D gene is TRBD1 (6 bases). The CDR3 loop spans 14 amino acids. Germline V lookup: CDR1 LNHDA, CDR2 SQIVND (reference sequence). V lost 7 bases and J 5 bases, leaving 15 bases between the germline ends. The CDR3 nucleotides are TGTGCCAGTAACGCAGGGGCGCGTGATCAGCCCCAGCATTTT. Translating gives CASNAGARDQPQHF.

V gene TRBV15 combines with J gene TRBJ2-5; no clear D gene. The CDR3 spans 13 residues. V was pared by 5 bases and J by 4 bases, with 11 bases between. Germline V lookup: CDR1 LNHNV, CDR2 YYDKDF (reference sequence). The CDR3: CATSGLVPETQYF. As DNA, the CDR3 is TGTGCCACCAGCGGTTTGGTCCCAGAGACCCAGTACTTC.

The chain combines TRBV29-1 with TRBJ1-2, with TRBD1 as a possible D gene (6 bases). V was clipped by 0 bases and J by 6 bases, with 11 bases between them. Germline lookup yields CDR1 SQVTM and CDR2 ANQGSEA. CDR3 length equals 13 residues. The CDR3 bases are TGCAGCGTTGAAGAAGGGGGAAGGGATGGCTACACCTTC. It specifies CSVEEGGRDGYTF.

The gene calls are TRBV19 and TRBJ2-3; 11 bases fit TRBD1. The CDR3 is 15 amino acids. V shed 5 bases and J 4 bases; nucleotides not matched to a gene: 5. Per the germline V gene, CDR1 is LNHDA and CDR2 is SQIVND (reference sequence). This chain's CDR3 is CASSWDRGSADTQYF. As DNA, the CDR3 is TGTGCCAGTAGTTGGGACAGGGGGTCCGCAGATACGCAGTATTTT.

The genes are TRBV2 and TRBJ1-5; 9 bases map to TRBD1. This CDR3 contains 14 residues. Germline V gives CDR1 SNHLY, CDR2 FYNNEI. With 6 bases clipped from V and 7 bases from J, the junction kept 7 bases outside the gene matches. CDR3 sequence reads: CASRRGQGGQPQHF. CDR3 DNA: TGTGCCAGCAGGAGGGGACAGGGAGGGCAGCCCCAGCATTTT.

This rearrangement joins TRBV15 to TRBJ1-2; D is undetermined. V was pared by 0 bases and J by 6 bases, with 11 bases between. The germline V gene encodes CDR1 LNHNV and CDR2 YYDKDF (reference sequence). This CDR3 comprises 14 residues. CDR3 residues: CATSRDHRGDGYTF. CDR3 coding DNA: TGTGCCACCAGCAGAGATCATCGGGGAGATGGCTACACCTTC.

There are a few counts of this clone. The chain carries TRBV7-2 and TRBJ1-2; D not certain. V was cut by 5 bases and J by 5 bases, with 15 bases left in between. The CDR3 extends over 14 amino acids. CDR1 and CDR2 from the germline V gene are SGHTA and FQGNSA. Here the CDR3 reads CASSTSSPRYGYTF. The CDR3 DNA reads TGTGCCAGCAGCACCTCCTCCCCACGATATGGCTACACCTTC.

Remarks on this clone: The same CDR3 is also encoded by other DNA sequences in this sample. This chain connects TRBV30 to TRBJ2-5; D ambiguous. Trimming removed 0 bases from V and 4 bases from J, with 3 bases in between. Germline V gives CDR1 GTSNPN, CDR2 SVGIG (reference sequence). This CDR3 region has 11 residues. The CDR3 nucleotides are TGTGCCTGGAGTGTAGGAGAGACCCAGTACTTC. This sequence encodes CAWSVGETQYF. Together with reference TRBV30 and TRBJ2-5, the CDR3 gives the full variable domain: SQTIHQWPATLVQPVGSPLSLECTVEGTSNPNLYWYRQAAGRGLQLLFYSVGIGQISSEVPQNLSASRPQDRQFILSSKKLLLSDSGFYLCAWSVGETQYFGPGTRLLVL.

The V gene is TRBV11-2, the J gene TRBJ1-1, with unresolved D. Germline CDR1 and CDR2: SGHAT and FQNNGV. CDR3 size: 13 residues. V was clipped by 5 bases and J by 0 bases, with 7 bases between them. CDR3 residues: CASSVRLNTEAFF. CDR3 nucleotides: TGTGCCAGCAGCGTCCGGCTGAACACTGAAGCTTTCTTT.

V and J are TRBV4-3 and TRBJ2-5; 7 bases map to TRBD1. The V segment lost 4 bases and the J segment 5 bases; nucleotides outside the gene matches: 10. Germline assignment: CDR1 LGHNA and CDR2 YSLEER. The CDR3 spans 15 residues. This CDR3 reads CASSRGQELGETQYF. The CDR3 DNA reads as TGCGCCAGCAGCCGAGGACAGGAGTTGGGTGAGACCCAGTACTTC.

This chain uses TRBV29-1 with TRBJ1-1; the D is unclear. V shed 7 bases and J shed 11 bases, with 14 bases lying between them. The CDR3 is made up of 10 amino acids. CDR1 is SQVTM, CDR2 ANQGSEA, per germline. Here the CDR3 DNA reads TGCAGCGCCCAGACGTCGTCGGCTTTCTTT. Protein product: CSAQTSSAFF.

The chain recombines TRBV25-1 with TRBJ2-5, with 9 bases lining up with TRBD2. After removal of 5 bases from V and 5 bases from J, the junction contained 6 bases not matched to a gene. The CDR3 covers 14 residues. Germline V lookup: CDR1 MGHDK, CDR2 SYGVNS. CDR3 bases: TGTGCCAGCAGTAAGCGGGGGGCCCAGGAGACCCAGTACTTC. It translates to CASSKRGAQETQYF.

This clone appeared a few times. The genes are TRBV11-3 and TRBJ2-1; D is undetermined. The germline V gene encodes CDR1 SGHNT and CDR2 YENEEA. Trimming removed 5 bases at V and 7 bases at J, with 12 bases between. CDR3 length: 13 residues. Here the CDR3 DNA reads TGTGCCAGCAGCGCAGAAGCCATGAATGAGCAGTTCTTC. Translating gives CASSAEAMNEQFF. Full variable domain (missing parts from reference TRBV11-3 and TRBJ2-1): EAGVVQSPRYKIIEKKQPVAFWCNPISGHNTLYWYLQNLGQGPELLIRYENEEAVDDSQLPKDRFSAERLKGVDSTLKIQPAELGDSAVYLCASSAEAMNEQFFGPGTRLTVL.

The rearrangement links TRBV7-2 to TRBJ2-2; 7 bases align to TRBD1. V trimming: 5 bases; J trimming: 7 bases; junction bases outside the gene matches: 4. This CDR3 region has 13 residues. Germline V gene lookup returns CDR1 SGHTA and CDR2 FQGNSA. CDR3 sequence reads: CASSQQGNGELFF. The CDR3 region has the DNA TGTGCCAGCAGCCAACAGGGGAACGGGGAGCTGTTTTTT.

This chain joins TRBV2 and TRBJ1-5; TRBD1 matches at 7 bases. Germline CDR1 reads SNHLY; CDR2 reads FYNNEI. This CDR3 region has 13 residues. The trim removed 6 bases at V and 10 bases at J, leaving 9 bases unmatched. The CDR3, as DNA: TGTGCCAGCAGCAGGGGGTTCCCCGCACCCCAGCATTTT. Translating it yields CASSRGFPAPQHF.

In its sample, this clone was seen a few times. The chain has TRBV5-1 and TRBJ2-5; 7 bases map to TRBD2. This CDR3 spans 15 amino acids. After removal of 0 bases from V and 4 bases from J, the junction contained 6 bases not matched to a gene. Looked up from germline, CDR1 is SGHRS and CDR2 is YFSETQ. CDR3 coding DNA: TGCGCCAGCAGCTTGGTCGGGGGGTACGGAGAGACCCAGTACTTC. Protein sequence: CASSLVGGYGETQYF.

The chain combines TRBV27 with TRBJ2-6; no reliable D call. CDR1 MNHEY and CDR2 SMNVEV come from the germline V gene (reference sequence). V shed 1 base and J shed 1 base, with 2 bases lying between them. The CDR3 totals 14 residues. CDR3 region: CASSLFSGANVLTF. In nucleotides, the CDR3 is TGTGCCAGCAGTTTATTTTCTGGGGCCAACGTCCTGACTTTC.

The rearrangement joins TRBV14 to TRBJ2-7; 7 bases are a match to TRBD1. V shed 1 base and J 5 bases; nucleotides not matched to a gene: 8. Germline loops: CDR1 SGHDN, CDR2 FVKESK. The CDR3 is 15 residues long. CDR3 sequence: CASSQVWTGPHEQYF. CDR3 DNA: TGTGCCAGCAGCCAAGTTTGGACAGGACCCCACGAGCAGTACTTC.

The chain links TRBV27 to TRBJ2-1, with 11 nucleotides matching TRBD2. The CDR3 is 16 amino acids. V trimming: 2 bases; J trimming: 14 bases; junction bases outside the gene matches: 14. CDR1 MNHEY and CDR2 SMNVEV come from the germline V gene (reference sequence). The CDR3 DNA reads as TGTGCCAGCAGTTTACTAGCGGGGGGACCGGTCGGTTCGGAGTTCTTC. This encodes CASSLLAGGPVGSEFF.

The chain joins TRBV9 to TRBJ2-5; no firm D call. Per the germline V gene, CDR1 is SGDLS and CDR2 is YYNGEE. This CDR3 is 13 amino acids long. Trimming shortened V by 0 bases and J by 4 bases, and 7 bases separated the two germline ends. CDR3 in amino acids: CASSVGGRETQYF. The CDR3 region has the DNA TGTGCCAGCAGCGTAGGGGGAAGAGAGACCCAGTACTTC.

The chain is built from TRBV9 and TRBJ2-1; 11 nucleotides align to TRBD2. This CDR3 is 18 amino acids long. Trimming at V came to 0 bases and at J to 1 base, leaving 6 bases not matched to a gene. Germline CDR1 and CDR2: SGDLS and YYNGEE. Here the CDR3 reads CASSVGLAGYQSYNEQFF. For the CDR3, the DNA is TGTGCCAGCAGCGTAGGACTAGCGGGGTATCAATCCTACAATGAGCAGTTCTTC.